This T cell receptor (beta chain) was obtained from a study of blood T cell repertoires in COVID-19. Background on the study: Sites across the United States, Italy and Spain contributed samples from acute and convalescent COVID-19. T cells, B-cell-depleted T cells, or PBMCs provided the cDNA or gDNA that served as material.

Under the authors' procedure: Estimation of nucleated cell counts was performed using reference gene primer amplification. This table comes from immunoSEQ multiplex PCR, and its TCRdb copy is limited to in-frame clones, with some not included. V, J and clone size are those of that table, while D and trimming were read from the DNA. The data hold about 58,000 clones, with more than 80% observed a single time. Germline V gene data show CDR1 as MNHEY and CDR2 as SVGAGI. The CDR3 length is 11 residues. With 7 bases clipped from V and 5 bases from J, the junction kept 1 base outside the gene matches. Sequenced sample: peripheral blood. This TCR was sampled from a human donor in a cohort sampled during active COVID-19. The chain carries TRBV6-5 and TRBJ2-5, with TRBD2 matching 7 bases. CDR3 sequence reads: CASTRGETQYF. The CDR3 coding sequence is TGTGCCAGCACGCGGGGGGAGACCCAGTACTTC.